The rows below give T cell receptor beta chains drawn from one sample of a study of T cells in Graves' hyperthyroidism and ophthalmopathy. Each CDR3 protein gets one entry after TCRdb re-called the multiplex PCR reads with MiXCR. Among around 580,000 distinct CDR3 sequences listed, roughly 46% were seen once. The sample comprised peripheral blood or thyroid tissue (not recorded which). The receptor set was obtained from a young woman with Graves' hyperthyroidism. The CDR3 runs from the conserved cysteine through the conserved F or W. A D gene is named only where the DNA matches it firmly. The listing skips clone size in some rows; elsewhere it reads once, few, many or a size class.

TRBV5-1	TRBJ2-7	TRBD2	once	TGCGCCAGCAGCCTAGCGGGAGGCATGACCGGGGAGCTGTACTTC	CASSLAGGMTGELYF
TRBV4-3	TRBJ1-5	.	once	TGCGCCAGCAGCCAAGGGTGGAGGACCAATCAGCCCCAGCATTTT	CASSQGWRTNQPQHF
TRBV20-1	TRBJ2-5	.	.	TGCAGTGCTAGAGGACTAGTCCAAGAGACCCAGTACTTC	CSARGLVQETQYF
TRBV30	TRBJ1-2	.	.	TGTGCCTGGAGTGCCCCCGTTGGCGGCTACACCTTC	CAWSAPVGGYTF
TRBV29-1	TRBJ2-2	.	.	TGCAGCGCTCACGGGTTGTACGGGGAGCTGTTTTTT	CSAHGLYGELFF
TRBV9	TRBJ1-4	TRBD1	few	TGTGCCAGCAGCACCCCAGGACAGGGGGCTAATGAAAAACTGTTTTTT	CASSTPGQGANEKLFF
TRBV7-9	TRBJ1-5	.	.	TGTGCCAGCAGCTTAGCTAGCGGGAGCCAAGAGACCCAGCATTTT	CASSLASGSQETQHF
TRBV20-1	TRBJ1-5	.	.	TGCAGTGCTAGACACTCTGGAAACAGGGATGCACTCAATCAGCCCCAGCATTTT	CSARHSGNRDALNQPQHF
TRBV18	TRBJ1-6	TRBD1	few	TGTGCCAGCTCACCGGGACAGGGGAATAATTCACCCCTCCACTTT	CASSPGQGNNSPLHF
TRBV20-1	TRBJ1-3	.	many	TGCAGTGCTAGAGCTAGAAGAATCGAGAGCTCTGGAAACACCATATATTTT	CSARARRIESSGNTIYF
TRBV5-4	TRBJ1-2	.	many	TGTGCCAGCAGCCCACCGAGGCCCCCTGCGGGCTATGGCTACACCTTC	CASSPPRPPAGYGYTF
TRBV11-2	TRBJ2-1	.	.	TGTGCCAGCAGCTTGGCGGATTACAATGAGCAGTTCTTC	CASSLADYNEQFF
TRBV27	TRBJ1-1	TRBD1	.	TGTGCCAGCAGTTTCTCGGGACAGAACATGAACACTGAAGCTTTCTTT	CASSFSGQNMNTEAFF
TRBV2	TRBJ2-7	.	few	TGTGCCAGCAGTGACGGGCTGACCTACGAGCAGTACTTC	CASSDGLTYEQYF
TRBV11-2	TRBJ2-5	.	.	TGTGCCAGCAGCTCGGGAGATGTAAAGACCCAGTACTTC	CASSSGDVKTQYF
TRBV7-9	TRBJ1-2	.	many	TGTGCCAGCAGCTCGGGGGGGGGGGCAGATGGCTACACCTTC	CASSSGGGADGYTF
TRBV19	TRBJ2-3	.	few	TGTGCCAGTAGTATAGTTCGCGTTAGCACAGATACGCAGTATTTT	CASSIVRVSTDTQYF
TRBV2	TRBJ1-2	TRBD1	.	TGTGCCAGCAGTGTTCGGACAGGGCGAGGCTACACCTTC	CASSVRTGRGYTF
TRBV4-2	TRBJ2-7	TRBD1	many	TGTGCCAGCAGCCAAGCCGGAGGACAGGGAGGCTACGAGCAGTACTTC	CASSQAGGQGGYEQYF
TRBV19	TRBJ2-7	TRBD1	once	TGTGCCAGTAGTATCGGGACAGGTGTTCCCTACGAGCAGTACTTC	CASSIGTGVPYEQYF
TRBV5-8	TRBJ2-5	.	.	TGTGCCAGCAGCCAAGATGGACTGTCAAGAGAGACCCAGTACTTC	CASSQDGLSRETQYF
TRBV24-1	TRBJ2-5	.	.	TGTGCCACCAGTGATGTCAGCCAAGAGACCCAGTACTTC	CATSDVSQETQYF
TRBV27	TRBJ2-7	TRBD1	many	TGTGCCAGCAGTTATACGCAGGGGGCGGTCGAGCAGTACTTC	CASSYTQGAVEQYF
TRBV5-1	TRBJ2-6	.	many	TGCGCCAGCAGCTTGGGGGCTGGGGCCAACGTCCTGACTTTC	CASSLGAGANVLTF
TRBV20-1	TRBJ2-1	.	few	TGCAGTGCTAGAAAGGGGCACAATGAGCAGTTCTTC	CSARKGHNEQFF
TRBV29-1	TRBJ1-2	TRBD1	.	TGCAGCGTGGGACAGGGCTACACCTTC	CSVGQGYTF
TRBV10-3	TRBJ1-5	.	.	TGTGCCATCACCGGCTTCGGAACGGGGGGGCAGCCCCAGCATTTT	CAITGFGTGGQPQHF
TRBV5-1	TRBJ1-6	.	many	TGCGCCAGCAGCTTGGAACCCCTCGCTTCACCCCTCCACTTT	CASSLEPLASPLHF
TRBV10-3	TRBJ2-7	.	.	TGTGCCATCTCCGCCGGGGCAACCGGATACGAGCAGTACTTC	CAISAGATGYEQYF
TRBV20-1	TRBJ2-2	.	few	TGCAGTGCCCGGGCGATAGGGGGAGGGCGGTATGACGGGGAGCTGTTTTTT	CSARAIGGGRYDGELFF
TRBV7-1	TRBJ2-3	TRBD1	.	TGTGCCAGCAGCTCCTTCCCGGGACAGGTTTCCACAGATACGCAGTATTTT	CASSSFPGQVSTDTQYF
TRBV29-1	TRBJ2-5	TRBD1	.	TGCAGCATCCTGACAGGGGCCGGAAAGACCCAGTACTTC	CSILTGAGKTQYF
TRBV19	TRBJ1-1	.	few	TGTGCCAGTAGTATGAGGGCGGTGAACACTGAAGCTTTCTTT	CASSMRAVNTEAFF
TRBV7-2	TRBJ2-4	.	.	TGTGCCAGCAGCTTAGCGGCGGGGCTGGACATTCAGTACTTC	CASSLAAGLDIQYF
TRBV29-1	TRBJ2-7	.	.	TGCAGCAGTCGACCGGGCTCCCGACCAAAGGAGCAGTACTTC	CSSRPGSRPKEQYF
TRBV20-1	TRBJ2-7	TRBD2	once	TGCAGTGCCGCAAGGACTAGCGGGAGGCAGTACTTC	CSAARTSGRQYF
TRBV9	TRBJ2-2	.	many	TGTGCCAGCAGCGCGCGGAGGTCAACCGGGGAGCTGTTTTTT	CASSARRSTGELFF
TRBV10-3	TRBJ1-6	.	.	TGTGCCATCAGTGCGAGTCGATATGGGGCGGGGACACCCCTCCACTTT	CAISASRYGAGTPLHF
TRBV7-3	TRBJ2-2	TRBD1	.	TGTGCCAGCAGCTGGACAGGGCCCGGGGAGCTGTTTTTT	CASSWTGPGELFF
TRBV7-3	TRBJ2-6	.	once	TGTGCCAGCAGCTCAGACGGGGAAGGGGCCAACGTCCTGACTTTC	CASSSDGEGANVLTF
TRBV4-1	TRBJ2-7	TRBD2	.	TGCGCCAGCAGCCAAGCGGTGAACACCGGGGGGTCCTACGAGCAGTACTTC	CASSQAVNTGGSYEQYF
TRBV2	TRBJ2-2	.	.	TGTGCCAGCGCCGTACACTTCACCGGGGAGCTGTTTTTT	CASAVHFTGELFF
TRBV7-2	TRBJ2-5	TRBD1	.	TGTGCCAGCAGCCAGGGACAGCCACAAGAGACCCAGTACTTC	CASSQGQPQETQYF
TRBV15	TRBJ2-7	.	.	TGTGCCACCAGCAGAGGCACCGACGGGGTTGGCTACGAGCAGTACTTC	CATSRGTDGVGYEQYF
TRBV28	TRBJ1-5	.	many	TGTGCCAGCAGACCCGACTGGGGACGGGCGGAAGCGTTGCCCCAGCATTTT	CASRPDWGRAEALPQHF